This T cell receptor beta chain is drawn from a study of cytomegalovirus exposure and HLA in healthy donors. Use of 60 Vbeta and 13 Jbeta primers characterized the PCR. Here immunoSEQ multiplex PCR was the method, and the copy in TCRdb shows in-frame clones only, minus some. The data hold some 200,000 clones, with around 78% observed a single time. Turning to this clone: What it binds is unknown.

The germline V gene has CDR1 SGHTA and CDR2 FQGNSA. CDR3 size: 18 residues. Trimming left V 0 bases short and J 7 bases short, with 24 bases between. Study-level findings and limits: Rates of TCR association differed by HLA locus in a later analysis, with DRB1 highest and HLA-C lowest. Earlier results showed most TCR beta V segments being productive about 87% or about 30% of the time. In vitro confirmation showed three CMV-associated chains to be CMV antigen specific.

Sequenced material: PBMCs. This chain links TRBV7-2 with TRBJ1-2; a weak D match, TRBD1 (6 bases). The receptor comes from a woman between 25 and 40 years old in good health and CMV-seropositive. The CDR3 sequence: CASSLAGQPSVFMSGYTF. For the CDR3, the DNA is TGTGCCAGCAGCTTAGCAGGACAGCCCTCTGTTTTTATGTCTGGCTACACCTTC.